This TCR beta chain was retrieved from a study of blood T cell repertoires in COVID-19. The overall study: Acute-phase and convalescent COVID-19 samples originated in the United States, Italy and Spain. PBMCs, B-cell-depleted T cells, or T cells provided the cDNA or gDNA that made up the material.

The CDR3 length is 15 residues. The ends were cut back, 5 bases at V and 0 bases at J, with 15 bases in the middle. The germline gives CDR1 SGDLS, CDR2 YYNGEE. Sequencing used immunoSEQ multiplex PCR; TCRdb keeps in-frame clones, though not all of them. The table includes around 250,000 clones, about four fifths detected once. This TCR derives from a woman aged 18-30 years with acute or convalescent COVID-19. Sequencing used peripheral blood. The V gene is TRBV9, the J gene TRBJ2-7; D possibly corresponds to TRBD2 (7 bases). The CDR3 DNA follows: TGTGCCAGCAGTGGGGGGGCCTTCCCCTCCTACGAGCAGTACTTC. This codes for CASSGGAFPSYEQYF.